The rows below give T cell receptor beta chains drawn from one sample of a study of PD-1 blockade in classical Hodgkin lymphoma. Profiling relied on immunoSEQ multiplex PCR, and the TCRdb table lists in-frame clones only, not all of them. The sample includes about 50,000 clones, more than 75% of them seen just once. The source material was peripheral blood mononuclear cells (PBMCs), sampled before the second cycle of nivolumab. These receptors came from a human donor with classical Hodgkin lymphoma. CDR3s include the opening cysteine and the closing phenylalanine or tryptophan. The D gene is left open where the match is weak. Not every row has a clone size; where given, it reads once, few, many or a size class.

TRBJ2-7 | . | TRBV28 | TRBD1 | CASSLTGTVSYEQYF | TGTGCCAGCAGTTTAACCGGGACAGTTTCCTACGAGCAGTACTTC
TRBJ2-7 | . | TRBV19 | . | CASSIRFPRDEQYF | TGTGCCAGTAGTATAAGATTTCCCAGGGACGAGCAGTACTTC
TRBJ2-7 | . | TRBV28 | . | CASSPPGAGTYEQYF | TGTGCCAGCAGCCCCCCAGGGGCGGGGACCTACGAGCAGTACTTC
TRBJ2-3 | . | TRBV28 | TRBD1 | CASARGTAHTDTQYF | TGTGCCAGCGCTAGGGGGACAGCGCACACAGATACGCAGTATTTT
TRBJ1-1 | . | TRBV5-1 | . | CASSLVAGAPEAFF | TGCGCCAGCAGCTTGGTAGCAGGGGCACCTGAAGCTTTCTTT
TRBJ1-4 | . | TRBV11-2 | . | CASSSLRQANEKLFF | TGTGCCAGCAGTTCATTAAGGCAGGCTAATGAAAAACTGTTTTTT
TRBJ1-1 | . | TRBV5-1 | TRBD1 | CASSLVGFQGVLTEAFF | TGCGCCAGCAGCTTGGTAGGTTTCCAGGGGGTACTTACTGAAGCTTTCTTT
TRBJ2-7 | . | TRBV5-1 | . | CASSLVPYEQYF | TGCGCCAGCAGCCTTGTGCCCTACGAGCAGTACTTC
TRBJ1-1 | . | TRBV19 | TRBD1 | CASRPQGEAFF | TGTGCCAGTAGGCCACAGGGGGAGGCTTTCTTT
TRBJ2-3 | . | TRBV7-9 | TRBD2 | CATQRGDSDTQYF | TGTGCCACCCAGCGGGGGGACTCAGATACGCAGTATTTT
TRBJ2-5 | . | TRBV10-1 | TRBD2 | CASSESTLWGLRDPIQTQYF | TGCGCCAGCAGTGAGTCGACTTTATGGGGACTAAGGGATCCCATTCAGACCCAGTACTTC
TRBJ1-1 | . | TRBV7-6 | TRBD1 | CASSMRGPGQGTLNTEAFF | TGTGCCAGCAGCATGAGGGGACCGGGACAGGGTACCTTGAACACTGAAGCTTTCTTT
TRBJ2-2 | few | TRBV11-2 | . | CASSLGDGELFF | TGTGCCAGCAGCTTAGGGGACGGGGAGCTGTTTTTT
TRBJ2-3 | few | TRBV5-1 | . | CASSLGRATDTQYF | TGCGCCAGCAGCTTGGGTAGGGCCACAGATACGCAGTATTTT
TRBJ2-2 | once | TRBV10-3 | . | CAISEVQGGMAGELFF | TGTGCCATCAGTGAGGTTCAGGGAGGAATGGCCGGGGAGCTGTTTTTT
TRBJ2-3 | . | TRBV7-9 | . | CASSRGNTDTQYF | TGTGCCAGCAGCAGGGGTAACACAGATACGCAGTATTTT
TRBJ2-1 | . | TRBV29-1 | . | CSVFGGHEQFF | TGCAGCGTTTTCGGGGGGCATGAGCAGTTCTTC
TRBJ1-6 | . | TRBV27 | . | CASSYWNSSPLHF | TGTGCCAGCAGTTATTGGAATTCGTCACCCCTCCACTTT
TRBJ2-5 | once | TRBV5-1 | . | CASSFQETQYF | TGCGCCAGCAGCTTCCAAGAGACCCAGTACTTC
TRBJ1-5 | . | TRBV28 | . | CASSLRGYSDSNLNQPQHF | TGTGCCAGCAGTTTACGGGGTTACTCGGACAGCAATCTCAATCAGCCCCAGCATTTT
TRBJ2-2 | . | TRBV7-9 | . | CASSLEHGELFF | TGTGCCAGCAGCTTAGAGCACGGGGAGCTGTTTTTT
TRBJ2-5 | . | TRBV5-1 | TRBD2 | CASSLMLGTGGGETQYF | TGCGCCAGCAGCTTGATGCTGGGTACGGGCGGGGGTGAGACCCAGTACTTC
TRBJ1-1 | . | TRBV6-1 | TRBD1 | CASSGQDRGTEAFF | TGTGCCAGCAGTGGCCAAGACAGGGGGACTGAAGCTTTCTTT
TRBJ1-2 | . | TRBV5-1 | TRBD1 | CASSLEGAPGYTF | TGCGCCAGCAGCTTGGAGGGGGCGCCTGGCTACACCTTC
TRBJ1-2 | . | TRBV7-2 | . | CASSLGPGNYGYTF | TGTGCCAGCAGCTTAGGTCCAGGGAACTATGGCTACACCTTC
TRBJ2-5 | . | TRBV5-1 | TRBD2 | CASSLTPLAGGQETQYF | TGCGCCAGCAGCTTGACCCCCCTAGCGGGGGGGCAAGAGACCCAGTACTTC
TRBJ1-2 | . | TRBV6-1 | . | CASSGERSKHYGYTF | TGTGCCAGCAGTGGCGAACGGTCCAAGCACTATGGCTACACCTTC
TRBJ2-2 | . | TRBV9 | TRBD1 | CASSDLGGSNTGELFF | TGTGCCAGCAGCGACCTAGGGGGCTCAAACACCGGGGAGCTGTTTTTT
TRBJ2-6 | . | TRBV2 | . | CASSPGTRPRDSGANVLTF | TGTGCCAGCAGCCCGGGGACCCGGCCCCGCGACTCTGGGGCCAACGTCCTGACTTTC
TRBJ1-2 | . | TRBV5-1 | . | CASNGSPNYGYTF | TGCGCCAGCAACGGCAGCCCTAACTATGGCTACACCTTC
TRBJ2-5 | . | TRBV30 | . | CAWRGQGKETQYF | TGTGCCTGGAGGGGTCAGGGCAAAGAGACCCAGTACTTC
TRBJ2-7 | . | TRBV18 | . | CATRQDGAEQYF | TGTGCCACCCGACAGGATGGCGCCGAGCAGTACTTC
TRBJ1-2 | . | TRBV28 | . | CASSLHIEGFGYTF | TGTGCCAGCAGCCTACATATTGAGGGCTTTGGCTACACCTTC
TRBJ1-6 | few | TRBV30 | . | CAWSSTPTTHSPLHF | TGTGCCTGGTCTTCCACCCCCACGACACATTCACCCCTCCACTTT
TRBJ2-3 | . | TRBV19 | . | CASSIDRMGQDTQYF | TGTGCCAGTAGTATAGACAGAATGGGCCAAGATACGCAGTATTTT
TRBJ1-5 | . | TRBV5-1 | . | CASSLGAGTVWPQHF | TGCGCCAGCAGCCTCGGTGCAGGGACCGTGTGGCCCCAGCATTTT
TRBJ1-1 | few | TRBV11-2 | . | CASSSTQGMNTEAFF | TGTGCCAGCAGCTCCACGCAGGGGATGAACACTGAAGCTTTCTTT
TRBJ1-4 | . | TRBV7-9 | . | CASSPTGAWEKLFF | TGTGCCAGCAGCCCCACGGGCGCCTGGGAAAAACTGTTTTTT
TRBJ2-2 | . | TRBV7-3 | TRBD1 | CATGTGFSGELFF | TGTGCCACCGGGACAGGGTTCTCGGGGGAGCTGTTTTTT
TRBJ2-5 | . | TRBV5-1 | TRBD1 | CASSGGQALQTQYF | TGCGCCAGCAGCGGCGGACAGGCTTTACAGACCCAGTACTTC
TRBJ1-1 | . | TRBV29-1 | . | CSVATGDNTEAFF | TGCAGCGTTGCGACAGGAGACAACACTGAAGCTTTCTTT
TRBJ1-5 | . | TRBV19 | TRBD1 | CASSTGQGGGQPQHF | TGTGCCAGTAGTACTGGACAGGGGGGAGGTCAGCCCCAGCATTTT
TRBJ2-5 | . | TRBV5-1 | TRBD2 | CASTISGTTQETQYF | TGCGCCAGCACCATATCCGGGACTACCCAAGAGACCCAGTACTTC
TRBJ1-4 | . | TRBV4-1 | . | CASSQVPRVATNEKLFF | TGCGCCAGCAGCCAAGTCCCAAGGGTTGCAACTAATGAAAAACTGTTTTTT
TRBJ1-2 | . | TRBV7-9 | . | CASSADGSYGYTF | TGTGCCAGCAGCGCCGACGGCTCCTATGGCTACACCTTC
TRBJ2-5 | . | TRBV7-9 | . | CASSLRLDQETQYF | TGTGCCAGCAGCTTAAGGTTGGACCAAGAGACCCAGTACTTC
TRBJ2-5 | . | TRBV7-9 | TRBD1 | CASSLGPTGGQETQYF | TGTGCCAGCAGCTTAGGCCCTACAGGGGGCCAAGAGACCCAGTACTTC
TRBJ2-2 | . | TRBV14 | TRBD1 | CASSRYPPGQAGELFF | TGTGCCAGCAGCCGCTACCCGCCGGGACAGGCGGGGGAGCTGTTTTTT
TRBJ1-4 | . | TRBV11-2 | . | CASSLEGRGTLFF | TGTGCCAGCAGCTTAGAAGGACGGGGGACACTGTTTTTT
TRBJ2-3 | . | TRBV5-1 | . | CASSLDIPGTDTQYF | TGCGCCAGCAGCTTGGACATTCCCGGCACAGATACGCAGTATTTT
TRBJ1-6 | . | TRBV5-7 | TRBD1 | CASSFAATGAGSPLHF | TGTGCCAGCAGCTTCGCGGCGACAGGGGCTGGGTCACCCCTCCACTTT
TRBJ1-2 | . | TRBV4-2 | TRBD1 | CASSPLWGTATNYGYTF | TGTGCCAGCAGCCCGTTGTGGGGGACAGCCACTAACTATGGCTACACCTTC
TRBJ2-1 | . | TRBV5-1 | . | CASSLGTLDNEQFF | TGCGCCAGCAGCTTGGGGACATTGGACAATGAGCAGTTCTTC
TRBJ1-2 | . | TRBV30 | . | CATSREGNYGYTF | TGTGCCACCTCCAGGGAGGGTAACTATGGCTACACCTTC